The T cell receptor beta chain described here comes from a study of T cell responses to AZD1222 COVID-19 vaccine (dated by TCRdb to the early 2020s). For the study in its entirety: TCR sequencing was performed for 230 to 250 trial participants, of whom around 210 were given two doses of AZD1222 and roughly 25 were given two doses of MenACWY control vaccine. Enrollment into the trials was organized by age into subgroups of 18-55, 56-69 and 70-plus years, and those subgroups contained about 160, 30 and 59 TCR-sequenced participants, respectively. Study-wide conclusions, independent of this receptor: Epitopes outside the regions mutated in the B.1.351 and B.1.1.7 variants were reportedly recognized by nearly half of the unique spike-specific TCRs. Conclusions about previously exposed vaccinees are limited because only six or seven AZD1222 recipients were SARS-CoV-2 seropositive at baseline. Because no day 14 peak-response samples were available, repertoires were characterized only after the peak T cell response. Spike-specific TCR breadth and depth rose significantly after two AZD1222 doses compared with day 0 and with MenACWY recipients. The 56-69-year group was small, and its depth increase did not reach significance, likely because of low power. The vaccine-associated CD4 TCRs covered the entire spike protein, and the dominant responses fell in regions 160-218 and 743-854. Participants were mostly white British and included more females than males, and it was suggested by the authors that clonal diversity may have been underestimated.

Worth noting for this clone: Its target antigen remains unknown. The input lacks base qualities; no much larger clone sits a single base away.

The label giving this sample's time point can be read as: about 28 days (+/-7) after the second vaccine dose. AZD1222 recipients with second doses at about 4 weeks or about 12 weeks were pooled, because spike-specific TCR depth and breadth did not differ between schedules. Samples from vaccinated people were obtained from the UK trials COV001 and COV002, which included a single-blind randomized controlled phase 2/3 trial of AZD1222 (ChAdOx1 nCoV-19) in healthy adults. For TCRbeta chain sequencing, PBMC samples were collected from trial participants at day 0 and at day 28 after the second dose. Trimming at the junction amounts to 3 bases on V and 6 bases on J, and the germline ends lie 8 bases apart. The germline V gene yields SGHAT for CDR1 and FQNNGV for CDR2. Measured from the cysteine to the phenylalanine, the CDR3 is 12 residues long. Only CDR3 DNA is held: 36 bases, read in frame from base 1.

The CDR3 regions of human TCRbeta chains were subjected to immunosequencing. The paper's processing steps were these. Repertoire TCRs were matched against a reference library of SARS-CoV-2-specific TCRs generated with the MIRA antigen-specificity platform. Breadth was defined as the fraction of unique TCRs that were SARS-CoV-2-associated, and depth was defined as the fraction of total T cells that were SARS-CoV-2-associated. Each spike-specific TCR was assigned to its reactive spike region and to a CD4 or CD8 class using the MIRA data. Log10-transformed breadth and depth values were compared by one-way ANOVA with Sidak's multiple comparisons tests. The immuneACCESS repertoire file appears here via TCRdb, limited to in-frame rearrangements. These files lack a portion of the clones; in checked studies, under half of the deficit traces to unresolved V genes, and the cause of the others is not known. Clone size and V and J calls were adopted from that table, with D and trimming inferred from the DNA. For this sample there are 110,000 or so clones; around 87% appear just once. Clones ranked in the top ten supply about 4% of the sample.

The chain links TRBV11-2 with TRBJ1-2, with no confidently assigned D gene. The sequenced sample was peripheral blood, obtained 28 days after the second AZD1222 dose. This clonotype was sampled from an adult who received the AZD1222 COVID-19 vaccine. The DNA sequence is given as TGTGCCAGCAGCTTTGAAGGGAATGGCTACACCTTC. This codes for CASSFEGNGYTF.